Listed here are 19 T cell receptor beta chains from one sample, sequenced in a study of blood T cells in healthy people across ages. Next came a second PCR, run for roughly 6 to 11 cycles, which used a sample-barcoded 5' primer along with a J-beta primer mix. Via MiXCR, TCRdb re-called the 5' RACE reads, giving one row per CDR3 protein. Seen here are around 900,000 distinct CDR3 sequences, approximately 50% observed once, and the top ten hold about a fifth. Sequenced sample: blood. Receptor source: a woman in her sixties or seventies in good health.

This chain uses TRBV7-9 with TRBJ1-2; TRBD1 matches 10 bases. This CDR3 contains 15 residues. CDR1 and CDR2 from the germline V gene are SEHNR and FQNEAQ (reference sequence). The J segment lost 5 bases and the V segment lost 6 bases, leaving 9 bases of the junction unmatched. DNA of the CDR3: TGTGCCAGCAGGGCGACAGGGGGCCAGTTTTATGGCTACACCTTC. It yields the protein CASRATGGQFYGYTF. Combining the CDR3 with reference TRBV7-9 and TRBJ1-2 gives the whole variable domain DTGVSQNPRHKITKRGQNVTFRCDPISEHNRLYWYRQTLGQGPEFLTYFQNEAQLEKSRLLSDRFSAERPKGSFSTLEIQRTEQGDSAMYLCASRATGGQFYGYTFGSGTRLTVV.

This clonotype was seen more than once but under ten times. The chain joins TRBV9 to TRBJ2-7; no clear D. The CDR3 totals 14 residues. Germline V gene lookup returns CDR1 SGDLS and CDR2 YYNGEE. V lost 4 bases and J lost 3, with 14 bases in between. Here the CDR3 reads CASSPLGSHYEQYF. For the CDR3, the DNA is TGTGCCAGCAGCCCGTTGGGCAGCCACTACGAGCAGTACTTC.

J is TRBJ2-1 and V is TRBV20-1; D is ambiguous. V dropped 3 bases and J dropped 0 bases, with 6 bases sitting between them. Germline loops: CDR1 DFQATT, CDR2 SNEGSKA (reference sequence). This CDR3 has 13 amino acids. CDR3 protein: CSARENSYNEQFF. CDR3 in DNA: TGCAGTGCTAGGGAGAACTCCTACAATGAGCAGTTCTTC.

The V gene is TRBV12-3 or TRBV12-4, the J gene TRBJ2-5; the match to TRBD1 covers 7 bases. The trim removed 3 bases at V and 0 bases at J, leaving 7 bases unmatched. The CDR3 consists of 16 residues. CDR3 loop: CASSLPGTEYQETQYF. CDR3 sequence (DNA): TGTGCCAGCAGTTTGCCCGGGACAGAATACCAAGAGACCCAGTACTTC.

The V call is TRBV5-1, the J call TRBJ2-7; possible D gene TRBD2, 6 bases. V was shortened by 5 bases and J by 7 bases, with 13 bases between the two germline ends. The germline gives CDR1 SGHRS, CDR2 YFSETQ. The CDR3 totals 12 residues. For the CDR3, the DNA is TGCGCCAGCAGGGAGGGCTACAATGAGCAGTACTTC. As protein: CASREGYNEQYF.

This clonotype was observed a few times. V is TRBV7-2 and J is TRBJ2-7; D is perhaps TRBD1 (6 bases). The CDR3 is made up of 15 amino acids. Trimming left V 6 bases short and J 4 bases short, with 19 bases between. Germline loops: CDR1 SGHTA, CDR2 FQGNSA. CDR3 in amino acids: CASRKDQGPRYEQYF. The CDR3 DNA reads TGTGCCAGCAGAAAAGACCAGGGGCCGAGGTACGAGCAGTACTTC.

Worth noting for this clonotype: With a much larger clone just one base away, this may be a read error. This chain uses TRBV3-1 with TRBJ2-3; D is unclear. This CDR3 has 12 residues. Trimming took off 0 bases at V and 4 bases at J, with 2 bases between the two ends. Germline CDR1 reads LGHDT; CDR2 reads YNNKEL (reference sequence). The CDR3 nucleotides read TGTGCCAGCAGCCAAGAATCAGATACGCAGTATTTT. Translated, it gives CASSQESDTQYF.

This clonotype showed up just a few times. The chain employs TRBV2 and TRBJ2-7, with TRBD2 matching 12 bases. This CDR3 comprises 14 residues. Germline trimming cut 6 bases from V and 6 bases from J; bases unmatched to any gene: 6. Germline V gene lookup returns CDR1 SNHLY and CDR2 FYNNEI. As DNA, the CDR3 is TGTGCCAGCAGATTGACTAGCGGGAGTCCCGAGCAGTACTTC. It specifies CASRLTSGSPEQYF.

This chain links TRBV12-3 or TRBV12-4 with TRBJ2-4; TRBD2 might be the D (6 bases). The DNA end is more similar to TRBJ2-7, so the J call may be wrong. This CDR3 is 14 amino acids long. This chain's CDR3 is CASSLSIRGTEQYF. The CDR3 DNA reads TGTGCCAGCAGTTTATCCATTCGGGGGACCGAGCAGTACTTC.

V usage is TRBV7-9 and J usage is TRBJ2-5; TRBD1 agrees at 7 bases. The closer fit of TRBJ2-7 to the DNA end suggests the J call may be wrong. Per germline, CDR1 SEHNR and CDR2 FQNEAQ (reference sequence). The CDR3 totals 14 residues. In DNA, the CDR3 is TGTGCCAGCACCCCAAGGGGGCTAGCTAACGAGCAGTACTTC. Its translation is CASTPRGLANEQYF.

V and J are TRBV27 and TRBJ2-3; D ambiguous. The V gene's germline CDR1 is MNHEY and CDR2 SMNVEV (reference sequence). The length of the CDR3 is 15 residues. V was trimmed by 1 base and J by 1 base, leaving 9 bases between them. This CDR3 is CASSLFGYGTDTQYF. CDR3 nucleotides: TGTGCCAGCAGTTTATTCGGCTACGGCACAGATACGCAGTATTTT.

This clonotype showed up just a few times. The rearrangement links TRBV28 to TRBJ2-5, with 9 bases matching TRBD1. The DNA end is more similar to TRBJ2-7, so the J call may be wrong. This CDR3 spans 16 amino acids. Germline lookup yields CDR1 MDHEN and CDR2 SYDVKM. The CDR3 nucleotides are TGTGCCAGCAGAGCTCACTCGGGACAGGGTGTCCACGAGCAGTACTTC. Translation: CASRAHSGQGVHEQYF.

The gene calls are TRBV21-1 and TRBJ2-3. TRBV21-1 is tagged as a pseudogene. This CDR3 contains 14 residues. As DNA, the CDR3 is TGTGCCAGCAGCAAACCTTGTTGGGCAGATACGCAGTATTTT. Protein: CASSKPCWADTQYF.

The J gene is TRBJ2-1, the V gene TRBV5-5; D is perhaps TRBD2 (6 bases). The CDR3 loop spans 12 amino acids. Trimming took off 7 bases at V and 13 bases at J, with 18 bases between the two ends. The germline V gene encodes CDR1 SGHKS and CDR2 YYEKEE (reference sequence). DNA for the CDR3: TGTGCCAGCGCCATAGCGGAAGAGACCCAGTTCTTC. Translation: CASAIAEETQFF.

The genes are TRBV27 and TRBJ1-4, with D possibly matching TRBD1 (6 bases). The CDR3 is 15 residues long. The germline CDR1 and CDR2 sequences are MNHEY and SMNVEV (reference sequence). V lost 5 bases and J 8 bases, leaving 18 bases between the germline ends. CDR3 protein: CASSPSPTGWEKLFF. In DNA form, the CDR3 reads TGTGCCAGCAGTCCCTCCCCGACAGGTTGGGAAAAACTGTTTTTT.

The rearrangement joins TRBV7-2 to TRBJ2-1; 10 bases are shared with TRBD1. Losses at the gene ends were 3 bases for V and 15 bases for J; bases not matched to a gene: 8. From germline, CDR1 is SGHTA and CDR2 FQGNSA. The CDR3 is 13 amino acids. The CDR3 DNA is TGTGCCAGCAGCTTCTGGCCGGGACAGGGGAGGTTCTTC. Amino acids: CASSFWPGQGRFF.

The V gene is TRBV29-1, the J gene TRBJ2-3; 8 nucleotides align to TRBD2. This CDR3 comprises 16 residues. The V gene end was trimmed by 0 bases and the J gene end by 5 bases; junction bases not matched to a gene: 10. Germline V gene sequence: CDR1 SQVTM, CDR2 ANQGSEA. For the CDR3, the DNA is TGCAGCGTTGAAGATGCTAGAGCGGGAGCCGTAGATACGCAGTATTTT. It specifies CSVEDARAGAVDTQYF.

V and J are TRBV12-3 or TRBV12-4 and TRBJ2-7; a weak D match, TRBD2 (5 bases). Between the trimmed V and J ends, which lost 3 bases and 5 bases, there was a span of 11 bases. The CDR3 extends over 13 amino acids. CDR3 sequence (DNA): TGTGCCAGCAGTTTCAGAGGGAGCGACGAGCAGTACTTC. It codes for CASSFRGSDEQYF.

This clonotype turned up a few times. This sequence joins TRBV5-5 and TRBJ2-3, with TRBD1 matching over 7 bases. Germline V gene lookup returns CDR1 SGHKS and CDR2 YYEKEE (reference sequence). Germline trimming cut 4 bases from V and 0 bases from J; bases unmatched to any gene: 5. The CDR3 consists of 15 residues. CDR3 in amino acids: CASSKSGQSTDTQYF. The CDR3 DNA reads TGTGCCAGCAGCAAGTCGGGACAGAGCACAGATACGCAGTATTTT.